These T cell receptor beta chains were read from a single sample in a study of cytomegalovirus exposure and HLA in healthy donors. The table came from immunoSEQ multiplex PCR; TCRdb's copy has only in-frame clones and leaves some out. Of a few hundred thousand clones listed, 75% to 85% are singletons. The sample taken for sequencing was PBMCs. The receptors stem from a woman aged 55-70 years in good health and CMV-seropositive. CDR3s include the opening cysteine and the closing phenylalanine or tryptophan. Each record gives: CDR3 protein, CDR3 DNA, J gene, clone size, D gene, V gene. The D gene is left open where the match is weak. Not every row has a clone size; where given, it reads once, few, many or a size class.

CAISESGGTGNEQYF,TGTGCCATCAGTGAGTCGGGGGGGACAGGGAACGAGCAGTACTTC,TRBJ2-7,few,TRBD1,TRBV10-3
CASSLGPNVRNQPQHF,TGTGCCAGCAGCCTCGGTCCCAACGTACGCAATCAGCCCCAGCATTTT,TRBJ1-5,.,.,TRBV5-6
CASGQGRNDEKLFF,TGCGCCAGCGGACAGGGGAGGAACGATGAAAAACTGTTTTTT,TRBJ1-4,.,TRBD1,TRBV5-1
CASSMSRGRVTGELFF,TGTGCCAGTAGTATGTCCAGGGGGCGGGTCACCGGGGAGCTGTTTTTT,TRBJ2-2,.,TRBD1,TRBV19
CASSTGQYNEQFF,TGTGCCAGCAGCACGGGACAGTACAATGAGCAGTTCTTC,TRBJ2-1,.,TRBD1,TRBV5-6
CAGSHSLVGYEQYF,TGTGCCGGGAGTCATTCCTTGGTGGGATACGAGCAGTACTTC,TRBJ2-7,.,.,TRBV28
CASSERGGQPQHF,TGTGCCAGCAGTGAACGAGGTGGGCAGCCCCAGCATTTT,TRBJ1-5,.,.,TRBV6-1
CASSARPPGQGVEPQHF,TGTGCCAGCAGTGCCCGTCCCCCTGGCCAGGGCGTTGAGCCCCAGCATTTT,TRBJ1-5,few,.,TRBV27
CASTQQGGTGELFF,TGTGCCAGCACCCAACAGGGGGGCACCGGGGAGCTGTTTTTT,TRBJ2-2,.,TRBD1,TRBV5-4
CASSPDRGNEQFF,TGTGCCAGCAGCCCGGACAGGGGGAATGAGCAGTTCTTC,TRBJ2-1,.,TRBD1,TRBV11-3
CASGLSAGNTIYF,TGTGCTAGTGGTTTGTCCGCTGGAAACACCATATATTTT,TRBJ1-3,.,.,TRBV12-5
CASSQLSIPSGANVLTF,TGCGCCAGCAGCCAATTGTCTATCCCCTCTGGGGCCAACGTCCTGACTTTC,TRBJ2-6,.,.,TRBV4-1
CASRGLAGGSYEQYF,TGTGCCAGCAGGGGGCTAGCGGGAGGATCCTACGAGCAGTACTTC,TRBJ2-7,few,TRBD2,TRBV5-5
CASSEVLAAYEQYF,TGTGCCAGCAGTGAAGTTCTAGCGGCCTACGAGCAGTACTTC,TRBJ2-7,.,TRBD2,TRBV6-1
CASSFSATLYNSPLHF,TGTGCCAGCAGTTTTTCCGCGACACTTTATAATTCACCCCTCCACTTT,TRBJ1-6,.,.,TRBV27
CASSWGTSGQVTYEQYF,TGTGCCAGCAGCTGGGGCACCTCGGGACAGGTTACCTACGAGCAGTACTTC,TRBJ2-7,.,TRBD1,TRBV5-6
CASSAADYSNQPQHF,TGTGCCAGCAGTGCGGCGGATTATAGCAATCAGCCCCAGCATTTT,TRBJ1-5,.,.,TRBV6-1
CASSLETSVLDTQYF,TGTGCCAGCAGCTTAGAGACTAGCGTATTGGATACGCAGTATTTT,TRBJ2-3,.,TRBD2,TRBV11-2
CASSVLPGQIYEQYF,TGTGCCAGCAGCGTGCTTCCGGGACAGATCTACGAGCAGTACTTC,TRBJ2-7,few,TRBD1,TRBV6-1
CASSLGTDIPSTF,TGTGCCAGCAGCTTGGGGACAGATATTCCATCCACCTTC,TRBJ1-2,.,.,TRBV5-4
CASTPGRPFNTGELFF,TGTGCCAGTACCCCAGGGAGGCCCTTTAACACCGGGGAGCTGTTTTTT,TRBJ2-2,.,.,TRBV19
CAWSWAANYGYTF,TGTGCCTGGAGCTGGGCCGCTAACTATGGCTACACCTTC,TRBJ1-2,.,.,TRBV30
CASSPGTDNEQFF,TGTGCCAGCTCACCAGGGACAGACAATGAGCAGTTCTTC,TRBJ2-1,.,TRBD1,TRBV18
CASSQDPGQPQHF,TGCGCCAGCAGCCAAGATCCAGGGCAGCCCCAGCATTTT,TRBJ1-5,.,.,TRBV4-1
CASSVDETGTTEAFF,TGTGCCAGCAGCGTAGACGAGACAGGGACCACTGAAGCTTTCTTT,TRBJ1-1,few,TRBD1,TRBV9
CASSIVGQEDTEAFF,TGTGCCAGTAGTATAGTAGGACAGGAGGACACTGAAGCTTTCTTT,TRBJ1-1,few,TRBD1,TRBV19
CASSGPPGVAGDAGELFF,TGTGCCAGCAGTGGACCCCCAGGGGTGGCGGGAGACGCCGGGGAGCTGTTTTTT,TRBJ2-2,.,.,TRBV2
CASSPGQVKGAEAFF,TGTGCCAGCAGTCCTGGACAGGTTAAAGGGGCTGAAGCTTTCTTT,TRBJ1-1,few,TRBD1,TRBV6-5
CSVDGLAGGLKKLPYNEQFF,TGCAGCGTTGATGGCCTAGCGGGAGGGCTAAAGAAGCTGCCCTACAATGAGCAGTTCTTC,TRBJ2-1,.,TRBD2,TRBV29-1
CASSQLTGTGAKNIQYF,TGCGCCAGCAGCCAATTGACAGGGACGGGGGCCAAAAACATTCAGTACTTC,TRBJ2-4,.,TRBD1,TRBV4-1
CASSPRTGVEDEQFF,TGTGCCAGCAGCCCTAGGACAGGGGTAGAGGATGAGCAGTTCTTC,TRBJ2-1,.,TRBD1,TRBV9
CASSSTDSNQPQHF,TGTGCCAGCTCATCGACAGATAGCAATCAGCCCCAGCATTTT,TRBJ1-5,.,.,TRBV18
CASSQAGSYEAFF,TGCGCCAGCAGCCAAGCCGGTTCTTATGAAGCTTTCTTT,TRBJ1-1,few,.,TRBV4-1
CASSGRTSGRVNNEQFF,TGCGCCAGCAGCGGACGGACTAGCGGGAGGGTAAACAATGAGCAGTTCTTC,TRBJ2-1,.,TRBD2,TRBV5-1
CASSQDPRAGGRIGYTF,TGCGCCAGCAGCCAAGATCCCCGTGCAGGGGGCAGGATTGGCTACACCTTC,TRBJ1-2,.,TRBD1,TRBV4-1
CASSEVGGTEAFF,TGTGCCAGCAGTGAAGTTGGGGGGACTGAAGCTTTCTTT,TRBJ1-1,.,.,TRBV6-1
CSVGQGTDTQYF,TGCAGCGTTGGACAGGGAACAGATACGCAGTATTTT,TRBJ2-3,.,TRBD1,TRBV29-1
CASSDRGTSGANVLTF,TGTGCCAGCAGTGACAGGGGGACCTCTGGGGCCAACGTCCTGACTTTC,TRBJ2-6,.,.,TRBV6-4
CASSLQGKRVNTGELFF,TGCGCCAGCAGCTTACAGGGTAAACGGGTCAACACCGGGGAGCTGTTTTTT,TRBJ2-2,.,.,TRBV5-1
CASSDQNPTNEKLFF,TGTGCCAGCAGTGACCAGAACCCAACTAATGAAAAACTGTTTTTT,TRBJ1-4,.,.,TRBV2
CAWSGGGSTGELFF,TGTGCCTGGAGTGGAGGTGGTTCCACCGGGGAGCTGTTTTTT,TRBJ2-2,.,.,TRBV30
CASSWGTSTEAFF,TGTGCCAGCAGCTGGGGGACTAGCACTGAAGCTTTCTTT,TRBJ1-1,.,.,TRBV7-9
CASSPPGGTEAFF,TGTGCCAGCTCACCACCCGGCGGGACTGAAGCTTTCTTT,TRBJ1-1,.,.,TRBV18
CASSGDRVDTEAFF,TGTGCCAGCAGCGGCGACAGGGTAGACACTGAAGCTTTCTTT,TRBJ1-1,few,TRBD1,TRBV9
CASSEEGTINQPQHF,TGTGCCAGCAGTGAAGAGGGGACAATCAATCAGCCCCAGCATTTT,TRBJ1-5,.,.,TRBV2
CAISERGTYNEQFF,TGTGCCATCAGTGAAAGGGGCACTTACAATGAGCAGTTCTTC,TRBJ2-1,.,.,TRBV10-3
CASSNGNEQYF,TGTGCCAGCTCAAACGGGAACGAGCAGTACTTC,TRBJ2-7,.,.,TRBV18
CASSALAGVVVDEQFF,TGTGCCAGCAGCGCCTTAGCGGGAGTGGTCGTCGATGAGCAGTTCTTC,TRBJ2-1,.,TRBD2,TRBV7-9
CASPTADSYNEQFF,TGTGCCAGCCCTACCGCGGACTCCTACAATGAGCAGTTCTTC,TRBJ2-1,.,.,TRBV6-4
CASQGAGGGSGGNTIYF,TGTGCCAGCCAGGGGGCAGGGGGAGGTTCGGGAGGAAACACCATATATTTT,TRBJ1-3,.,TRBD1,TRBV28
CASSHLKEQLNTEAFF,TGTGCCAGCAGCCATCTCAAAGAGCAATTGAACACTGAAGCTTTCTTT,TRBJ1-1,.,.,TRBV14
CASSPGGPNTEAFF,TGTGCCAGCAGTCCTGGGGGCCCGAACACTGAAGCTTTCTTT,TRBJ1-1,.,.,TRBV6-1